The entry that follows covers one T cell receptor (beta chain) sequence. CDR3 size: 13 residues. Germline CDR1 GTSNPN, CDR2 SVGIG (reference sequence). V lost 2 bases, J lost 4 bases, and 9 bases lay in between. The data were obtained in a study of blood T cell repertoires in COVID-19. Study context: Samples of COVID-19 (acute and convalescent) were obtained from the United States, Italy and Spain.

Original methodology: Using reference gene primer amplification, nucleated cell counts were estimated. Data came from immunoSEQ multiplex PCR; TCRdb stores just in-frame clones and leaves some out. That table is the source of V, J and clone size, and D and trimming were worked out from the DNA. The table lists under 250,000 clones, over 70% of them singletons, with roughly 8.7% in the top ten. Sequencing input: peripheral blood. The chain uses TRBV30 and TRBJ1-5; D is unresolved. This receptor was taken from a man aged 40-50 years with active or convalescent COVID-19. The CDR3 sequence: CAWSMEVNQPQHF. The CDR3 bases are TGTGCCTGGAGTATGGAGGTTAATCAGCCCCAGCATTTT.